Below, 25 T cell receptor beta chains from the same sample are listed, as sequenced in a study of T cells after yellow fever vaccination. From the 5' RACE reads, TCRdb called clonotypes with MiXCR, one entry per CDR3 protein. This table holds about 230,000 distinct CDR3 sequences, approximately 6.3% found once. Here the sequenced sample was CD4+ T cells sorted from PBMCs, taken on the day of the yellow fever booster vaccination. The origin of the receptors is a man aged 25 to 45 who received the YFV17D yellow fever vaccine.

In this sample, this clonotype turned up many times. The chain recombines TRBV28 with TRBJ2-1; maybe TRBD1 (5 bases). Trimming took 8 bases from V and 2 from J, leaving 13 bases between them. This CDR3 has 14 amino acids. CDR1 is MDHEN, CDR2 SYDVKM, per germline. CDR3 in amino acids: CASQSQGTYNEQFF. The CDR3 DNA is TGTGCCAGCCAATCCCAGGGTACCTACAATGAGCAGTTCTTC.

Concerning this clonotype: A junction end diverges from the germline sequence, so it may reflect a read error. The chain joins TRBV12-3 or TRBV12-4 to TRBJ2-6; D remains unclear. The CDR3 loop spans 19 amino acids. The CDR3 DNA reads TGTGCCTGCAGTTTGAAAGTGACCCTTTTGGGCTCTGGGGCCAACGTCCTGACTTTC. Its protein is CACSLKVTLLGSGANVLTF.

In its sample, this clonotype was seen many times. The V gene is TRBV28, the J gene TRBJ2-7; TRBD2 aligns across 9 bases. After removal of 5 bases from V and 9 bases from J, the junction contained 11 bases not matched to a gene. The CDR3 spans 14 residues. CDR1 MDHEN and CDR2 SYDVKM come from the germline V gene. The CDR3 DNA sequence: TGTGCCAGCAGTCTTCCGCGGGGGGGAGACATGCAGTACTTC. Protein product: CASSLPRGGDMQYF.

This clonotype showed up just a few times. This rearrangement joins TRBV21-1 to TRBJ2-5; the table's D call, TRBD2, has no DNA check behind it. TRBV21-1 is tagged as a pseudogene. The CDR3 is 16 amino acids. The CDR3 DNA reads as TGTGCCAGCAGCAAAGTTGCGGGAGGGCCCGGAGAGACCCAGTACTTC. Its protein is CASSKVAGGPGETQYF.

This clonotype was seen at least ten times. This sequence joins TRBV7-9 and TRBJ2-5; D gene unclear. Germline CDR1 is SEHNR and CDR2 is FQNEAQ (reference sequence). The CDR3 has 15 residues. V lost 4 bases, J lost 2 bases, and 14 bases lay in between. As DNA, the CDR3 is TGTGCCAGCAGCTCCCGACCCCTCGGACAAGAGACCCAGTACTTC. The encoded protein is CASSSRPLGQETQYF.

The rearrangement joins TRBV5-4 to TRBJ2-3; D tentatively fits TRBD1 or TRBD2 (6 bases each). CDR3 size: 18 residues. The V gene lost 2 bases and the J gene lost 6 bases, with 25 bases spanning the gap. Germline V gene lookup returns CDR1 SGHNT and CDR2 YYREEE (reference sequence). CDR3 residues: CASSFGHRASVSLDTQYF. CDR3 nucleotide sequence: TGTGCCAGCAGCTTCGGACACAGGGCTAGCGTCTCCCTGGATACGCAGTATTTT.

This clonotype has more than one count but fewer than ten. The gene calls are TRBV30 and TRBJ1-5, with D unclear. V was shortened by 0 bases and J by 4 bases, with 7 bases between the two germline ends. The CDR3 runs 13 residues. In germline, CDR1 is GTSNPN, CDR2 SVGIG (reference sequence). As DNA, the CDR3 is TGTGCCTGGAGTGTACGTGAGAATCAGCCCCAGCATTTT. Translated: CAWSVRENQPQHF.

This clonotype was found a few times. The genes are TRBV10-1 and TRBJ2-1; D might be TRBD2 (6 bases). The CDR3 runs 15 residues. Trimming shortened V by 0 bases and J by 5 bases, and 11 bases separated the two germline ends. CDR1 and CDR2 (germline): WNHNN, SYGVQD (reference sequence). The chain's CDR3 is CASSESGGLNNEQFF. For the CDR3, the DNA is TGCGCCAGCAGTGAGTCGGGGGGACTCAACAATGAGCAGTTCTTC.

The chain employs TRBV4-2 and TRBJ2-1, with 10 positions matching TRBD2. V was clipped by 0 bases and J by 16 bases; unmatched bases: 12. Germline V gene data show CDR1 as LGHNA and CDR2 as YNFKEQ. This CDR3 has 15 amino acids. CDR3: CASSQESGRAFSQFF. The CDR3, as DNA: TGTGCCAGCAGCCAAGAAAGCGGGAGGGCCTTTTCGCAATTCTTC.

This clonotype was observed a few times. For the CDR3, the DNA is TGTGCCAGCAGCATAGGGACAGGGAGAGAGCAGTACTTC. It encodes CASSIGTGREQYF. The chain couples TRBV7-9 to TRBJ2-7, with TRBD1 identical over 9 bases. This CDR3 spans 13 amino acids. V was pared by 5 bases and J by 7 bases, with 6 bases of the junction left unmatched. Germline V CDR1 and CDR2: SEHNR, FQNEAQ (reference sequence).

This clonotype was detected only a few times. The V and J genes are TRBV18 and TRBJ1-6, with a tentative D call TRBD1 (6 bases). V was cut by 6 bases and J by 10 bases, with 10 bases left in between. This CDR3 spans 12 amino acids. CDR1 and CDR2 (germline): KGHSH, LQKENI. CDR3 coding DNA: TGTGCCAGCTCCAAGGGGGGATCACCCCTCCACTTT. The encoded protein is CASSKGGSPLHF.

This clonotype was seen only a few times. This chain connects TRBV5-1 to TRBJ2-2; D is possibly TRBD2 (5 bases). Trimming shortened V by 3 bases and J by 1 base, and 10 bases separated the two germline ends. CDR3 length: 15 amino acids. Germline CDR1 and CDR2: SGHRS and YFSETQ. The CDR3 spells CASSSIGENTGELFF. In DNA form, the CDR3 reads TGCGCCAGCAGCTCCATCGGGGAGAACACCGGGGAGCTGTTTTTT.

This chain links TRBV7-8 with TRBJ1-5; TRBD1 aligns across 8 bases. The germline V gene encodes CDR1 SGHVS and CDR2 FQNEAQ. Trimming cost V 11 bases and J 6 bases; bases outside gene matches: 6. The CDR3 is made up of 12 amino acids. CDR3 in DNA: TGTGCCTGCAAGACAGGGGCTCAGCCCCAGCATTTT. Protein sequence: CACKTGAQPQHF. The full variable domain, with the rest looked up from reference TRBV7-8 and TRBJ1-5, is GAGVSQSPRYKVAKRGQDVALRCDPISGHVSLFWYQQALGQGPEFLTYFQNEAQLDKSGLPSDRFFAERPEGSVSTLKIQRTQQEDSAVYLCACKTGAQPQHFGDGTRLSIL.

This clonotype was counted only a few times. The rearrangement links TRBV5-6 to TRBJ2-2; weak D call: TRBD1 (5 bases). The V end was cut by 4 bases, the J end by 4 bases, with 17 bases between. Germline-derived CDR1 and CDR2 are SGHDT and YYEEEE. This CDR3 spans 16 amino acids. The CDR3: CASSEKGATITGELFF. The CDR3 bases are TGTGCCAGCAGCGAAAAAGGGGCGACGATCACCGGGGAGCTGTTTTTT.

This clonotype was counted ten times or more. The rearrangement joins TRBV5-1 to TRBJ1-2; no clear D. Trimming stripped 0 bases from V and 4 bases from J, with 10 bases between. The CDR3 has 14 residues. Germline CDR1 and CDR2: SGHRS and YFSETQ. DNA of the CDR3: TGCGCCAGCAGCTTGGGCGGAGAAATCTATGGCTACACCTTC. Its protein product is CASSLGGEIYGYTF.

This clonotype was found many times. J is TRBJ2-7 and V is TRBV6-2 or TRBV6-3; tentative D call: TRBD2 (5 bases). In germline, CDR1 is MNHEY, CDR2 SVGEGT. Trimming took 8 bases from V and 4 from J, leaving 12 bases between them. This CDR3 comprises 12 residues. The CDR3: CASGGGFYEQYF. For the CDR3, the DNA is TGTGCCAGCGGCGGCGGGTTTTACGAGCAGTACTTC.

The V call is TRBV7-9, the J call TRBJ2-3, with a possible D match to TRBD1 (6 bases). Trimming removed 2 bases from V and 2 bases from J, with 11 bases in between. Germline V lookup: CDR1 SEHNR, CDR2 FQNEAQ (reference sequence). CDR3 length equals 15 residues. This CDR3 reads CASSLSQGLTDTQYF. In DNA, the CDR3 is TGTGCCAGCAGCTTAAGTCAGGGGCTCACAGATACGCAGTATTTT. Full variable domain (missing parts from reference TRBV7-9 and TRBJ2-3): DTGVSQNPRHKITKRGQNVTFRCDPISEHNRLYWYRQTLGQGPEFLTYFQNEAQLEKSRLLSDRFSAERPKGSFSTLEIQRTEQGDSAMYLCASSLSQGLTDTQYFGPGTRLTVL.

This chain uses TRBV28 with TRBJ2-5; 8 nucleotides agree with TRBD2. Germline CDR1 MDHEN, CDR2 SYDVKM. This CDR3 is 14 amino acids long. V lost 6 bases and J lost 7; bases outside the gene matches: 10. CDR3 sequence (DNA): TGTGCCAGCAGAACTAGCGGCGGGGGATGGACCCAGTACTTC. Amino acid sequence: CASRTSGGGWTQYF.

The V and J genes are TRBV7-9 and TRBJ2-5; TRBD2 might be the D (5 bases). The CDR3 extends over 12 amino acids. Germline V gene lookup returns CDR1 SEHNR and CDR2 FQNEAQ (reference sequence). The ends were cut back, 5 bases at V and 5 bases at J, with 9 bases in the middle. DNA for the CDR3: TGTGCCAGCAGCGCTAGCTCGGAGACCCAGTACTTC. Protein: CASSASSETQYF.

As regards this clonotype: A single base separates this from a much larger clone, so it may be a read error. CDR3: CASSLTSGRYNEQYF. The DNA for the CDR3 is TGTGCCAGCAGCTTAACTAGCGGGAGGTACAATGAGCAGTACTTC. The chain is built from TRBV7-2 and TRBJ2-1; 12 nucleotides align to TRBD2. The J call may be wrong; the DNA end is better matched by TRBJ2-7. The CDR3 sequence is 15 residues long. Germline V gene lookup returns CDR1 SGHTA and CDR2 FQGNSA.

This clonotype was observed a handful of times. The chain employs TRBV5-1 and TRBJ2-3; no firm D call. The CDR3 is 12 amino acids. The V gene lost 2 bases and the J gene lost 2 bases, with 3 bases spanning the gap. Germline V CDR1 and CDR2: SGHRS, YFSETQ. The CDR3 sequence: CASSFPTDTQYF. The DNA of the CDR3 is TGCGCCAGCAGCTTCCCCACAGATACGCAGTATTTT.

CDR3 region: CASSIALYNEQFF. CDR3 sequence (DNA): TGTGCCAGCTCAATAGCGCTATACAATGAGCAGTTCTTC. The chain uses TRBV18 and TRBJ2-1; a weak D match, TRBD2 (5 bases). The CDR3 consists of 13 residues. Germline V gives CDR1 KGHSH, CDR2 LQKENI. V was cut by 5 bases and J by 4 bases, with 9 bases left in between.

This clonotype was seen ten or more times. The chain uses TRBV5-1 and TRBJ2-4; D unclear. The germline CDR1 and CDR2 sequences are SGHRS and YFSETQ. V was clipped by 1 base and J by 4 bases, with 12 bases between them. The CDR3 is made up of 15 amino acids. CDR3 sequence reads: CASSLFFGPKNIQYF. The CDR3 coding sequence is TGCGCCAGCAGCTTGTTTTTTGGGCCGAAAAACATTCAGTACTTC.

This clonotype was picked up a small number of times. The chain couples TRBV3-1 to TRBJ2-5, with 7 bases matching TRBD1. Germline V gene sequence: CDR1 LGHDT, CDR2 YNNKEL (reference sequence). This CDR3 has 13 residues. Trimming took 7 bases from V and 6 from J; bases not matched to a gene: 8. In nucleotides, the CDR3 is TGTGCCAGCACCTCGACAGGGAAAAAGACCCAGTACTTC. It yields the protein CASTSTGKKTQYF.

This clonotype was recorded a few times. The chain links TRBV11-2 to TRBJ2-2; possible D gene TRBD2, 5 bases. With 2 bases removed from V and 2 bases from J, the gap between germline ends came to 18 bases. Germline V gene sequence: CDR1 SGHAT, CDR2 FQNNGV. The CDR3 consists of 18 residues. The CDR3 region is CASSLLFSALLNTGELFF. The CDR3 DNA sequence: TGTGCCAGCAGCTTACTCTTTAGCGCCCTACTTAACACCGGGGAGCTGTTTTTT. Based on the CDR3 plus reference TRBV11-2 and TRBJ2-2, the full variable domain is EAGVAQSPRYKIIEKRQSVAFWCNPISGHATLYWYQQILGQGPKLLIQFQNNGVVDDSQLPKDRFSAERLKGVDSTLKIQPAKLEDSAVYLCASSLLFSALLNTGELFFGEGSRLTVL.